This entry is about one T cell receptor (beta chain). The data belong to a study of blood T cell repertoires in COVID-19. Study at large: Acute-phase and convalescent COVID-19 samples originated in the United States, Italy and Spain. Sources were T cells, B-cell-depleted T cells, or PBMCs; the material itself was cDNA or gDNA.

This CDR3 is built from 10 residues. The V segment lost 7 bases and the J segment 7 bases; nucleotides outside the gene matches: 0. Germline CDR1 is SGDLS and CDR2 is YYNGEE. In the original processing: Amplifying reference gene primers gave estimates of nucleated cell counts. TCRdb keeps only in-frame clones here, not all; method: immunoSEQ multiplex PCR. For V, J and clone size, that table is used; D and trimming come from the DNA. The table records hundreds of thousands of clones, 85% of them present only once. The source is a human donor in a cohort sampled during active COVID-19. The V call is TRBV9, the J call TRBJ1-1; 8 positions match TRBD1. The sequenced sample consisted of peripheral blood. The CDR3 DNA reads as TGTGCCAGCGGACAGGGTGAAGCTTTCTTT. This codes for CASGQGEAFF.